Presented here are 9 T cell receptor beta chains from one specimen sequenced in a study of T cells in Graves' hyperthyroidism and ophthalmopathy. TCR beta CDR3 sequences were amplified from RNA transcripts. TCR CDR3 regions were first amplified by RT-PCR with HTBI primers. TCRdb re-called the multiplex PCR reads through MiXCR, storing one row per CDR3 protein. The table records approximately 370,000 distinct CDR3 sequences, more than 12% of them present only once. Sequencing was performed on blood. The source of these receptors is a woman under 40 with Graves' hyperthyroidism.

At least ten counts were recorded for this clonotype. V is TRBV18 and J is TRBJ2-2; D is perhaps TRBD1 (7 bases). The CDR3 length is 14 residues. The V gene lost 3 bases and the J gene lost 10 bases, with 15 bases spanning the gap. The V gene's germline CDR1 is KGHSH and CDR2 LQKENI. The CDR3 is CASSPGRGTEELFF. CDR3 bases: TGTGCCAGCTCACCGGGCAGGGGGACTGAGGAGCTGTTTTTT.

This clonotype was observed at least ten times. The chain is built from TRBV30 and TRBJ1-5, with 7 nucleotides matching TRBD1. Germline CDR1 is GTSNPN and CDR2 is SVGIG (reference sequence). Trimming cost V 0 bases and J 3 bases; bases outside gene matches: 2. The CDR3 is 14 amino acids. CDR3 DNA sequence: TGTGCCTGGAGTGTAGGGACAGTCAATCAGCCCCAGCATTTT. Translating gives CAWSVGTVNQPQHF.

This clonotype showed up just a few times. The rearrangement links TRBV5-1 to TRBJ2-5; 7 nucleotides line up with TRBD2. Unmatched junction bases numbered 8, after V lost 0 bases and J lost 3 bases. This CDR3 is 16 amino acids long. Germline values: CDR1 SGHRS, CDR2 YFSETQ. In DNA, the CDR3 is TGCGCCAGCAGCTTGGGTGGACTAGTTTTTGAAGAGACCCAGTACTTC. Its translation: CASSLGGLVFEETQYF.

This clonotype was counted ten times or more. The rearrangement uses TRBV20-1 and TRBJ2-7, with D hard to call. Trimming removed 1 base at V and 3 bases at J, with 10 bases between. CDR1 is DFQATT and CDR2 is SNEGSKA in the germline V gene (reference sequence). CDR3 length: 13 residues. The CDR3 here is CSARVAQSYEQYF. The DNA of the CDR3 is TGCAGTGCTAGAGTGGCACAAAGCTACGAGCAGTACTTC.

This clonotype was seen a few times. V gene TRBV19 combines with J gene TRBJ2-5; D perhaps matches TRBD1 (5 bases). The CDR3 sequence is 15 residues long. Germline V lookup: CDR1 LNHDA, CDR2 SQIVND (reference sequence). V was clipped by 5 bases and J by 2 bases, with 15 bases between them. CDR3 nucleotide sequence: TGTGCCAGTAGTCGCGCACCGACAGAGCAAGAGACCCAGTACTTC. Amino acid sequence: CASSRAPTEQETQYF.

This clonotype was observed a handful of times. The J gene is TRBJ1-5, the V gene TRBV4-1; 9 bases are a match to TRBD1. CDR1 is MGHRA, CDR2 YSYEKL, per germline. V dropped 3 bases and J dropped 2; count of bases not matched to a gene: 5. The CDR3 contains 16 residues. CDR3 amino acids: CASSQPTGGGNQPQHF. The CDR3 nucleotides read TGCGCCAGCAGCCAGCCCACAGGGGGCGGCAATCAGCCCCAGCATTTT.

This clonotype has ten or more counts. The rearrangement joins TRBV24-1 to TRBJ2-1; D ambiguous. V lost 1 base to trimming and J lost 6 bases, with 12 bases between them. CDR1 is KGHDR and CDR2 is SFDVKD in the germline V gene. This CDR3 region has 15 residues. CDR3: CATSDLGWFSNEQFF. The CDR3 DNA is TGTGCCACCAGTGATTTAGGATGGTTTAGCAATGAGCAGTTCTTC.

Ten or more counts support this clonotype. This chain links TRBV28 with TRBJ2-2; TRBD1 matches 7 bases. The CDR3 loop spans 15 amino acids. V shed 6 bases and J 4 bases; nucleotides not matched to a gene: 8. CDR1 and CDR2 (germline): MDHEN, SYDVKM. The CDR3 spells CASSHRGKSTGELFF. CDR3 sequence (DNA): TGTGCCAGCAGCCACAGGGGTAAGAGCACCGGGGAGCTGTTTTTT.

This clonotype was seen many times. The rearrangement uses TRBV12-3 or TRBV12-4 and TRBJ2-7; TRBD1 might be the D (6 bases). Trimming removed 3 bases from V and 3 bases from J, with 9 bases in between. The CDR3 is 13 residues long. The chain's CDR3 is CASSFGRGYEQYF. The CDR3 DNA is TGTGCCAGCAGTTTTGGCAGGGGCTACGAGCAGTACTTC.